The 4 T cell receptor beta chains below come from one sample, sequenced in a study of cytomegalovirus exposure and HLA in healthy donors. The PCR ran on 60 Vbeta and 13 Jbeta primers. TCRdb's copy holds only in-frame clones and misses some; the assay was immunoSEQ multiplex PCR. The sample lists about 160,000 clones, around 79% occurring once. Material for sequencing was PBMCs. The receptors here all came from a woman between 40 and 50 years old in good health and CMV-seropositive.

This clone was seen a handful of times. V usage is TRBV9 and J usage is TRBJ2-2, with 13 bases fitting TRBD2. The germline gives CDR1 SGDLS, CDR2 YYNGEE. Germline trimming cut 6 bases from V and 0 bases from J; bases unmatched to any gene: 8. The CDR3 loop spans 18 amino acids. CDR3 sequence (DNA): TGTGCCAGCACCCTTGGACTAGCGGGGGCGGCGAACACCGGGGAGCTGTTTTTT. It codes for CASTLGLAGAANTGELFF.

This sequence joins TRBV7-9 and TRBJ2-7; D is possibly TRBD1 (5 bases). Trimming shortened V by 1 base and J by 7 bases, and 14 bases separated the two germline ends. Germline V gene data show CDR1 as SEHNR and CDR2 as FQNEAQ (reference sequence). The CDR3 contains 14 residues. The DNA for the CDR3 is TGTGCCAGCAGCTTAGAGGGGCCAGCTGATGAGCAGTACTTC. Its protein product is CASSLEGPADEQYF.

The V and J genes are TRBV7-9 and TRBJ2-2; D gene unclear. V lost 4 bases to trimming and J lost 4 bases, with 7 bases between them. Looked up from germline, CDR1 is SEHNR and CDR2 is FQNEAQ (reference sequence). This CDR3 has 13 residues. The CDR3 DNA reads as TGTGCCAGCAGCTCACAGTCCACCGGGGAGCTGTTTTTT. As protein: CASSSQSTGELFF.

The CDR3 loop reads CASISSGSPGELFF. In DNA form, the CDR3 reads TGTGCCAGCATCTCTAGCGGGAGTCCCGGGGAGCTGTTTTTT. The rearrangement joins TRBV2 to TRBJ2-2, with TRBD2 matching over 10 bases. CDR1 and CDR2 (germline): SNHLY, FYNNEI. V lost 7 bases, J lost 6 bases, and 5 bases stayed unmatched. The CDR3 runs to 14 residues.